This TCR beta chain was documented in a study of CD8+ T cells in alopecia areata listed by TCRdb under 2018. Context from the whole study: Treated patients were enrolled in an open-label pilot trial of oral tofacitinib, 5 to 10 mg twice daily, for moderate-to-severe alopecia areata. Tofacitinib-treated patients had biopsies at baseline and at 4 and 24 weeks of treatment, with a later scalp biopsy in several patients. Scalp clonality was compared across normal scalp (n=4), patchy alopecia areata scalp (n=8), and alopecia totalis/universalis scalp (n=8). To study T cell clonal expansion in alopecia areata, the researchers applied high-throughput TCRbeta sequencing to both the C3H/HeJ mouse model and human patients. Patients stayed on tofacitinib for 6 to 18 months and then had 6 months of follow-up off drug so that delayed response and recurrence could be assessed. On the human side, TCRbeta sequencing was run on scalp tissue and on sorted CD4+ and CD8+ peripheral blood T cells from healthy controls and from alopecia areata patients with either patchy or totalis/universalis disease. RNA was extracted with the PAXgene miRNA kit for fixed scalp, the miRNeasy kit for PBMCs, and the RNeasy kit for mouse skin. TCRbeta CDR3 regions were amplified by immunoSEQ multiplex PCR with 35 Vbeta forward and 13 Jbeta reverse primers. The SALT score, which quantifies the percentage of affected scalp surface area, was used to measure disease severity in treated patients. The study at large found these results: Many expanded lesional clones were found to persist in scalp and blood during tofacitinib treatment, and relapse after treatment cessation may be partly explained by this persistence. Unlike mouse skin, where gammadelta T cells dominate, normal human skin contains resident alphabeta T cells that get sequenced too, which complicates analysis of the scalp TCR repertoire. Because the treated cohort was small and had just a single nonresponder, larger studies are needed to establish links between baseline CD8+ expansion and response. Shared TCR sequences between patients were less evident than in mice, which may be partly attributable to HLA diversity in the patient population. Scalp clonality and the number of expanded CD8+ clones among the top 100 scalp clones were significantly decreased by tofacitinib. Higher clonality and more expanded CD8+ clones were observed in lesional scalp than in normal scalp, particularly in alopecia totalis/universalis, a finding suggestive of antigenic drive.

Details on this clone: Its antigen remains undetermined. Per-base qualities were not stored, and no clone one base away is much larger.

According to the study, the label for this sample's treatment or condition signals: oral pan-JAK inhibitor, 5-10 mg twice daily. From alopecia areata patients, peripheral blood was collected along with lesional scalp punch biopsies. PBMCs were isolated by density centrifugation and stained for CD3, CD4 and CD8, and CD4+ and CD8+ T cells were sorted on a FACSAria. The library was prepared using the immunoSEQ multiplex PCR assay. RNA was extracted from all samples and reverse transcribed into cDNA, which served as template for TCR sequencing. First-strand cDNA was synthesized using SuperScript III with a 2:1 mix of oligo-dT and random hexamers. Amplification bias was assessed with a synthetic immune receptor repertoire, and residual bias was removed computationally. The published analysis was carried out like this. Raw reads were preprocessed to remove errors, and CDR3 was defined according to IMGT conventions as the region from the conserved cysteine to phenylalanine. Clonality was computed as 1 minus the Shannon entropy, with the entropy normalized by log2 of the number of productive unique TCRs. Whether scalp clones were CD4 or CD8 was inferred by matching scalp TCRbeta sequences against CD4 and CD8 repertoires sorted from blood. The table was pulled from immuneACCESS by TCRdb, which kept in-frame rearrangements only. Such tables lose some clones; where checked, under half of the loss comes from unresolved V genes, and the rest has no known cause. V, J and clone size reflect that table, while D and trimming were determined from the DNA. The sample table contains 200,000 to 250,000 clones; only one count was recorded for more than 30% of them. The top ten clones comprise just under 0.5% of the sample.

The TCR comes from a human donor with alopecia areata. The source was CD4+ T cells sorted from blood, collected at approximately week 30, from a patient treated with tofacitinib.

The CDR3 is CSVVPTGGVGQPQHF. The DNA reads TGCAGCGTTGTGCCGACAGGGGGGGTCGGCCAGCCCCAGCATTTT. The chain links TRBV29-1 with TRBJ1-5; 9 junctional bases match TRBD1. Relative to germline, V is missing 4 bases and J is missing 7 bases, with 11 bases of the junction outside any gene match. Per the germline V gene, SQVTM is the CDR1 and ANQGSEA is the CDR2. The CDR3 goes from the cysteine to the phenylalanine over 15 residues. Kept here is only the CDR3 DNA, which spans 45 bases and is read in frame from base 1. With the portions outside the CDR3 filled from the reference TRBV29-1 and TRBJ1-5 genes, the complete variable region becomes SAVISQKPSRDICQRGTSLTIQCQVDSQVTMMFWYRQQPGQSLTLIATANQGSEATYESGFVIDKFPISRPNLTFSTLTVSNMSPEDSSIYLCSVVPTGGVGQPQHFGDGTRLSIL.